The 25 T cell receptor beta chains presented below share a single source sample, sequenced in a study of cytomegalovirus exposure and HLA in healthy donors. PCR used 60 Vbeta primers and 13 Jbeta primers. Assay used: immunoSEQ multiplex PCR; TCRdb lists only in-frame clones, some missing. The sample holds 140,000 to 150,000 clones, about 81% seen once. Sequenced material: PBMCs. The receptor set was obtained from a man younger than 40 in good health and CMV-seronegative.

The chain is built from TRBV2 and TRBJ1-4; 9 bases agree with TRBD1. The CDR3 runs to 14 residues. Germline-derived CDR1 and CDR2 are SNHLY and FYNNEI. The V and J ends lost 6 bases and 7 bases, in that order; junction bases with no gene match: 6. The CDR3 DNA follows: TGTGCCAGCAGACCGGGACAGGGACCTGAAAAACTGTTTTTT. Encoded protein: CASRPGQGPEKLFF.

The chain carries TRBV7-8 and TRBJ1-2; perhaps TRBD1 as D (5 bases). The CDR3 consists of 14 residues. Germline CDR1 SGHVS, CDR2 FQNEAQ. V lost 4 bases, J lost 5 bases, and 14 bases lay in between. CDR3 region: CASSSALAGYGYTF. As DNA, the CDR3 is TGTGCCAGCAGCTCAGCATTGGCAGGGTATGGCTACACCTTC.

This sequence joins TRBV25-1 and TRBJ1-1, with a weak D call TRBD1 (6 bases). This CDR3 contains 13 residues. V shed 10 bases and J shed 5 bases, with 17 bases lying between them. Germline V gives CDR1 MGHDK, CDR2 SYGVNS. This CDR3 is CATGVGARTEAFF. CDR3 bases: TGTGCCACCGGGGTGGGGGCGCGGACTGAAGCTTTCTTT.

The rearrangement uses TRBV18 and TRBJ1-2; possible D gene TRBD1, 5 bases. V gave up 1 base and J gave up 0 bases, with 9 bases separating them. The length of the CDR3 is 15 residues. Germline V gives CDR1 KGHSH, CDR2 LQKENI. The CDR3 nucleotides are TGTGCCAGCTCACCACAGGGGCCAACTAACTATGGCTACACCTTC. Translating it yields CASSPQGPTNYGYTF. The full variable domain, completed using reference TRBV18 and TRBJ1-2, is NAGVMQNPRHLVRRRGQEARLRCSPMKGHSHVYWYRQLPEEGLKFMVYLQKENIIDESGMPKERFSAEFPKEGPSILRIQQVVRGDSAAYFCASSPQGPTNYGYTFGSGTRLTVV.

This chain connects TRBV5-1 to TRBJ1-3, with D perhaps TRBD1 (6 bases). Germline assignment: CDR1 SGHRS and CDR2 YFSETQ. The V end was cut by 0 bases, the J end by 8 bases, with 12 bases between. There are 14 residues in the CDR3. The CDR3 nucleotides read TGCGCCAGCAGCTTGGTCGGGGGGCAGGACACCATATATTTT. It encodes CASSLVGGQDTIYF.

This clone was recorded only once. The genes are TRBV7-9 and TRBJ1-4, with 8 bases fitting TRBD1. The CDR3 covers 15 residues. The germline V gene encodes CDR1 SEHNR and CDR2 FQNEAQ (reference sequence). Trimming cost V 2 bases and J 8 bases; bases outside gene matches: 7. The DNA for the CDR3 is TGTGCCAGCAGCTTATCCAGGGGGCAGGGGGAAAAACTGTTTTTT. This sequence encodes CASSLSRGQGEKLFF.

The rearrangement uses TRBV7-9 and TRBJ1-3; D gene uncertain. There are 11 residues in the CDR3. Trimming removed 7 bases at V and 2 bases at J, with 3 bases between. The V gene's germline CDR1 is SEHNR and CDR2 FQNEAQ (reference sequence). Written as DNA, the CDR3 is TGTGCCAGCAACACTGGAAACACCATATATTTT. It yields the protein CASNTGNTIYF.

The genes are TRBV6-6 and TRBJ1-1; TRBD1 might be the D (5 bases). The CDR3 consists of 15 residues. Trimming cost V 6 bases and J 3 bases, with 17 bases left between them. Germline V gives CDR1 MNHNY, CDR2 SVGAGI (reference sequence). This CDR3 reads CASSWTRARDTEAFF. CDR3 DNA: TGTGCCAGCAGCTGGACCCGAGCCAGGGACACTGAAGCTTTCTTT.

This chain links TRBV5-1 with TRBJ2-1; D is unclear. V dropped 0 bases and J dropped 0 bases, with 7 bases sitting between them. In germline, CDR1 is SGHRS, CDR2 YFSETQ. The CDR3 has 15 residues. The CDR3 DNA follows: TGCGCCAGCAGCTTGGGAACAGACTCCTACAATGAGCAGTTCTTC. It translates to CASSLGTDSYNEQFF.

The chain couples TRBV27 to TRBJ2-7; D possibly corresponds to TRBD2 (6 bases). CDR3 size: 14 residues. Trimming stripped 2 bases from V and 7 bases from J, with 15 bases between. CDR1 MNHEY and CDR2 SMNVEV come from the germline V gene (reference sequence). The CDR3 DNA is TGTGCCAGCAGTTTACAAATTGGGGAGGTAGAGCAGTACTTC. This gives the protein CASSLQIGEVEQYF.

The genes are TRBV28 and TRBJ2-3; 10 nucleotides align to TRBD2. The CDR3 is 16 residues long. Germline CDR1 and CDR2: MDHEN and SYDVKM. Trimming removed 3 bases from V and 4 bases from J; junction bases left unmatched: 7. In nucleotides, the CDR3 is TGTGCCAGCAGTTTCCCTTCTAGCGGGGGACCAGATACGCAGTATTTT. This codes for CASSFPSSGGPDTQYF.

This clone came up a few times. The chain links TRBV7-9 to TRBJ2-7, with D possibly being TRBD2 (6 bases). The CDR3 runs to 15 residues. CDR1 is SEHNR, CDR2 FQNEAQ, per germline (reference sequence). The ends were cut back, 0 bases at V and 4 bases at J, with 13 bases in the middle. The CDR3 coding sequence is TGTGCCAGCAGCTTAGCCCACGGGACTCAGTACGAGCAGTACTTC. Protein: CASSLAHGTQYEQYF.

The chain employs TRBV9 and TRBJ1-4; 8 nucleotides align to TRBD1. The trim removed 2 bases at V and 7 bases at J, leaving 7 bases unmatched. This CDR3 region has 15 residues. Germline loops: CDR1 SGDLS, CDR2 YYNGEE. CDR3 nucleotides: TGTGCCAGCAGCGTGTCCACAGGGGGGCCTGAAAAACTGTTTTTT. As protein: CASSVSTGGPEKLFF. Full variable domain (rest looked up from reference TRBV9 and TRBJ1-4): DSGVTQTPKHLITATGQRVTLRCSPRSGDLSVYWYQQSLDQGLQFLIQYYNGEERAKGNILERFSAQQFPDLHSELNLSSLELGDSALYFCASSVSTGGPEKLFFGSGTQLSVL.

The chain recombines TRBV6-1 with TRBJ2-7; 14 bases fit TRBD2. Trimming took 4 bases from V and 6 from J; bases not matched to a gene: 8. The CDR3 has 16 residues. Per the germline V gene, CDR1 is MNHNS and CDR2 is SASEGT. The CDR3 reads CASSAGLAGAAGEQYF. For the CDR3, the DNA is TGTGCCAGCAGTGCGGGACTAGCGGGGGCAGCGGGCGAGCAGTACTTC.

The V call is TRBV25-1, the J call TRBJ2-1; D perhaps matches TRBD1 (6 bases). Germline V gene lookup returns CDR1 MGHDK and CDR2 SYGVNS. The V and J ends lost 8 bases and 2 bases respectively, with 13 bases between them. The CDR3 contains 14 residues. The CDR3 DNA sequence: TGTGCCAGCCAACAGGGTGGGACCTACAATGAGCAGTTCTTC. As protein: CASQQGGTYNEQFF.

This rearrangement joins TRBV2 to TRBJ2-1; 7 nucleotides align to TRBD1. The V and J ends lost 0 bases and 3 bases, in that order; junction bases with no gene match: 5. This CDR3 region has 16 residues. Germline V CDR1 and CDR2: SNHLY, FYNNEI. The CDR3 is CASSEARGTVYNEQFF. The CDR3 DNA follows: TGTGCCAGCAGTGAAGCCAGGGGGACAGTCTACAATGAGCAGTTCTTC.

The chain has TRBV18 and TRBJ2-6, with D maybe TRBD1 (6 bases). There are 16 residues in the CDR3. Looked up from germline, CDR1 is KGHSH and CDR2 is LQKENI. V lost 4 bases, J lost 0 bases, and 10 bases lay in between. This CDR3 is CASSQQQGSGANVLTF. The CDR3 nucleotides read TGTGCCAGCTCACAACAACAGGGCTCTGGGGCCAACGTCCTGACTTTC.

The V gene is TRBV9, the J gene TRBJ2-7, with 12 bases identical to TRBD2. Germline V CDR1 and CDR2: SGDLS, YYNGEE. V lost 2 bases, J lost 2 bases, and 2 bases stayed unmatched. This CDR3 spans 15 amino acids. The CDR3 DNA follows: TGTGCCAGCAGCGTTACTAGCGGGAGGACCTACGAGCAGTACTTC. Protein sequence: CASSVTSGRTYEQYF.

The J gene is TRBJ2-1, the V gene TRBV15, with 7 bases identical to TRBD2. The germline V gene has CDR1 LNHNV and CDR2 YYDKDF (reference sequence). This CDR3 region has 14 residues. Losses at the gene ends were 3 bases for V and 4 bases for J; bases not matched to a gene: 3. CDR3 amino acids: CATSRLADYNEQFF. CDR3 sequence (DNA): TGTGCCACCAGCAGGCTAGCGGATTACAATGAGCAGTTCTTC.

There are a few counts of this clone. The genes are TRBV4-2 and TRBJ2-1, with D perhaps matching TRBD2 (6 bases). The CDR3 spans 15 residues. From germline, CDR1 is LGHNA and CDR2 YNFKEQ. V gave up 1 base and J gave up 5 bases, with 12 bases separating them. CDR3 coding DNA: TGTGCCAGCAGCCAAGGGTCCGGGACTCACAATGAGCAGTTCTTC. This sequence encodes CASSQGSGTHNEQFF.

This sequence joins TRBV2 and TRBJ1-6, with 9 positions matching TRBD1. The CDR3 length is 14 residues. V lost 6 bases to trimming and J lost 9 bases; unmatched junction nucleotides: 6. Germline CDR1 SNHLY, CDR2 FYNNEI. CDR3 sequence: CASRLGQGSSPLHF. The CDR3 nucleotides read TGTGCCAGCAGGCTGGGACAGGGATCTTCACCCCTCCACTTT. Combining the CDR3 with reference TRBV2 and TRBJ1-6 gives the whole variable domain EPEVTQTPSHQVTQMGQEVILRCVPISNHLYFYWYRQILGQKVEFLVSFYNNEISEKSEIFDDQFSVERPDGSNFTLKIRSTKLEDSAMYFCASRLGQGSSPLHFGNGTRLTVT.

The chain has TRBV14 and TRBJ2-5; weak D call: TRBD1 (6 bases). The ends were cut back, 10 bases at V and 9 bases at J, with 30 bases in the middle. Germline assignment: CDR1 SGHDN and CDR2 FVKESK. The CDR3 spans 16 residues. The CDR3 loop reads CATSGNAWNSGVPQYF. In nucleotides, the CDR3 is TGTGCCACCTCTGGGAATGCATGGAATTCAGGGGTGCCCCAGTACTTC.

The chain joins TRBV5-1 to TRBJ2-7, with 8 bases fitting TRBD1. CDR1 SGHRS and CDR2 YFSETQ come from the germline V gene. Trimming cost V 7 bases and J 3 bases; bases outside gene matches: 9. The CDR3 runs to 14 residues. CDR3 region: CASGPGTGYYEQYF. The CDR3 DNA is TGCGCCAGCGGACCTGGGACAGGCTACTACGAGCAGTACTTC.

V is TRBV19 and J is TRBJ1-1, with 8 bases identical to TRBD1. V shed 3 bases and J 0 bases; nucleotides not matched to a gene: 9. The CDR3 extends over 17 amino acids. Germline V CDR1 and CDR2: LNHDA, SQIVND (reference sequence). CDR3 coding DNA: TGTGCCAGTAGTATCGGACAGGGCAGCCTTATGAACACTGAAGCTTTCTTT. Translating it yields CASSIGQGSLMNTEAFF.

The chain couples TRBV7-8 to TRBJ1-6; D not resolved. The CDR3 sequence is 14 residues long. Germline assignment: CDR1 SGHVS and CDR2 FQNEAQ. Trimming cost V 6 bases and J 10 bases, with 16 bases left between them. CDR3 loop: CASSLNTHGSPLHF. The CDR3 DNA sequence: TGTGCCAGCAGTCTAAATACTCACGGGTCACCCCTCCACTTT.